This T cell receptor beta chain is drawn from a study of blood T cell repertoires in COVID-19. Across the whole study: The United States, Italy and Spain provided the acute and convalescent COVID-19 samples. Nucleic acid was either cDNA or gDNA, and it came from T cells, B-cell-depleted T cells, or PBMCs.

Original processing notes: Estimation of nucleated cell counts was performed using reference gene primer amplification. The assay was immunoSEQ multiplex PCR, and TCRdb's table has in-frame clones only and misses some. From that table come the V and J calls and clone size; the DNA was used to work out D and trimming. The sample has about 170,000 clones, approximately 86% seen once. This clonotype originated in a man between 65 and 80 years old with acute or convalescent COVID-19. The sequenced sample was peripheral blood.

The CDR3 protein is CASSRDRLSGNTIYF. DNA for the CDR3: TGTGCCAGCAGTAGGGACAGGCTCTCTGGAAACACCATATATTTT. The chain links TRBV2 to TRBJ1-3, with TRBD1 matching over 8 bases. V lost 5 bases, J lost 0 bases, and 3 bases stayed unmatched. This CDR3 comprises 15 residues. Germline V gives CDR1 SNHLY, CDR2 FYNNEI. The full variable domain, its missing parts supplied by reference TRBV2 and TRBJ1-3, is EPEVTQTPSHQVTQMGQEVILRCVPISNHLYFYWYRQILGQKVEFLVSFYNNEISEKSEIFDDQFSVERPDGSNFTLKIRSTKLEDSAMYFCASSRDRLSGNTIYFGEGSWLTVV.